This is a list of T cell receptor beta chains from one sample in a study of post-analysis software for immune sequencing data. One entry per CDR3 protein, called by TCRdb with MiXCR from the PCR reads. Of 150,000 to 200,000 distinct CDR3 sequences in the sample, roughly 30% were seen once. The sample taken for sequencing was blood. These receptors came from a girl aged 5 to 17 with multiple sclerosis. Each CDR3 is given with its conserved first and last residue. The order of the fields is J gene, V gene, clone size, CDR3 length, D gene, CDR3 protein, CDR3 DNA. The D gene is left open where the match is weak. Clone size is not always given. Where it is, it says once, few, many or a class for expanded clones.

TRBJ2-3,TRBV29-1,many,14,TRBD2,CSVEKARGADTQYF,TGCAGCGTTGAAAAAGCGCGGGGGGCAGATACGCAGTATTTT
TRBJ2-1,TRBV7-9,many,11,.,CASGQYNEQFF,TGTGCCAGCGGGCAGTACAATGAGCAGTTCTTC
TRBJ2-5,TRBV20-1,.,13,.,CNAERGTSREQYF,TGCAATGCAGAGAGGGGGACGTCCCGAGAGCAGTACTTC
TRBJ1-4,TRBV5-1,.,15,.,CASSLEGRTNEKLFF,TGCGCCAGCAGCTTGGAGGGGCGGACTAATGAAAAACTGTTTTTT
TRBJ1-1,TRBV13,.,14,.,CATRLRGDNTEAFF,TGTGCCACTCGCTTGAGGGGCGACAACACTGAAGCTTTCTTT
TRBJ2-7,TRBV6-5,many,15,.,CASSQQPGLSLEQYF,TGTGCCAGCAGCCAACAACCGGGCTTAAGTTTGGAGCAGTACTTC
TRBJ2-1,TRBV5-1,.,15,.,CASSLDSQGFNEQLF,TGCGCCAGCAGCTTGGATAGTCAGGGGTTCAATGAGCAGTTGTTC
TRBJ2-3,TRBV24-1,.,16,.,CATSPGGESLTDTQYF,TGTGCCACCAGCCCTGGGGGTGAGTCATTAACGGATACGCAGTATTTT
TRBJ1-1,TRBV12-5,.,12,.,CASVFGNTEAFF,TGTGCTAGTGTCTTTGGGAACACTGAAGCTTTCTTT
TRBJ2-7,TRBV12-3/TRBV12-4,many,15,TRBD2,CASSLTSGSPYEQYF,TGTGCCAGCAGTTTGACTAGCGGGAGCCCCTACGAGCAGTACTTC
TRBJ2-1,TRBV11-2,many,14,TRBD1,CASSRGQPYNEQFF,TGTGCCAGCAGCCGGGGACAGCCTTACAATGAGCAGTTCTTC
TRBJ2-7,TRBV12-3/TRBV12-4,many,16,.,CASSVGSGPRGYEQYF,TGTGCCAGCAGTGTTGGTTCGGGCCCTCGGGGCTACGAGCAGTACTTC
TRBJ1-5,TRBV5-1,many,17,TRBD1,CASSFPRGRKSNQPQHF,TGCGCCAGCAGCTTTCCCAGGGGGAGGAAAAGCAATCAGCCCCAGCATTTT
TRBJ1-6,TRBV20-1,many,14,.,CSASASSYNSPLHF,TGCAGTGCTTCGGCCAGCTCCTATAATTCACCCCTCCACTTT
TRBJ2-5,TRBV30,.,13,.,CASAQGFQETQYF,TGTGCCTCCGCACAGGGTTTCCAAGAGACCCAGTACTTC
TRBJ2-3,TRBV6-5,.,16,TRBD2,CASSRLAGGPTDTQYF,TGTGCCAGCAGTCGACTAGCGGGAGGTCCCACAGATACGCAGTATTTT
TRBJ2-1,TRBV15,many,15,.,CATSRDGLEWGEQFF,TGTGCCACCAGCAGAGATGGGTTAGAGTGGGGAGAGCAGTTCTTC
TRBJ1-2,TRBV10-3,.,15,.,CAISESHSSNYGYTF,TGTGCCATCAGTGAGTCGCACAGCAGTAACTATGGCTACACCTTC
TRBJ2-3,TRBV7-2,.,16,TRBD2,CASSPGGTSGTDTQYF,TGTGCCAGCAGCCCAGGGGGGACTAGCGGCACAGATACGCAGTATTTT
TRBJ1-1,TRBV9,.,14,.,CASSGEGGRTEAFF,TGTGCCAGCAGCGGCGAAGGGGGGCGCACTGAAGCTTTCTTT
TRBJ1-2,TRBV2,many,17,.,CASSEAGGSLLNYGYTF,TGTGCCAGCAGTGAAGCGGGGGGATCCCTTTTAAACTATGGCTACACCTTC
TRBJ2-5,TRBV18,many,13,.,CASSPVQQETQYF,TGTGCCAGCTCACCAGTCCAGCAAGAGACCCAGTACTTC
TRBJ2-7,TRBV13,.,13,.,CASSLSRVGEQYF,TGTGCCAGCAGCTTAAGCAGGGTTGGCGAGCAGTACTTC
TRBJ1-5,TRBV6-5,many,13,.,CASSTGESQPQHF,TGTGCCAGCAGTACCGGGGAATCGCAGCCCCAGCATTTT
TRBJ2-7,TRBV5-1,.,15,TRBD2,CASSEETSGSFNMYF,TGCGCCAGCAGCGAGGAGACTAGCGGGAGTTTCAATATGTACTTC
TRBJ2-1,TRBV11-3,.,15,TRBD2,CASSLSGRYGNEQFF,TGTGCCAGCAGCTTGAGCGGGAGATACGGCAATGAGCAGTTCTTC
TRBJ2-2,TRBV12-3/TRBV12-4,few,12,.,CASSPGPGELFF,TGTGCCAGCAGTCCCGGGCCCGGGGAGCTGTTTTTT
TRBJ2-7,TRBV5-1,many,14,.,CASSGAGSSYEQYF,TGTGCCAGCAGTGGGGCAGGCAGTTCCTACGAGCAGTACTTC
TRBJ2-7,TRBV29-1,.,14,.,CSVILERGTCEQYF,TGCAGCGTTATCCTCGAGAGGGGGACCTGCGAGCAGTACTTC
TRBJ1-1,TRBV29-1,many,12,.,CSAGGMNTEAFF,TGCAGCGCTGGGGGGATGAACACTGAAGCTTTCTTT
TRBJ2-5,TRBV20-1,.,11,.,CSFSREETQYF,TGCAGTTTTTCTAGGGAAGAGACCCAGTACTTC
TRBJ1-4,TRBV7-9,once,18,TRBD1,CASSFRDRGFATNEKRFF,TGTGCCAGCAGCTTCCGGGACAGGGGATTTGCAACTAATGAAAAACGGTTTTTT
TRBJ2-3,TRBV11-2,many,15,TRBD1,CASSLGQGSADTQYF,TGTGCCAGCAGCCTCGGACAGGGTTCGGCAGATACGCAGTATTTT
TRBJ2-5,TRBV6-5,once,15,.,CASNPFGGQQETQYF,TGTGCCAGCAACCCATTCGGAGGACAACAAGAGACCCAGTACTTC
TRBJ2-7,TRBV5-1,.,14,.,CASSLGQSNYEQYF,TGCGCCAGCAGCTTGGGACAGAGCAACTACGAGCAGTACTTC
TRBJ2-3,TRBV18,few,14,.,CASSPVAGTDTQYF,TGTGCCAGCTCACCGGTGGCAGGGACAGATACGCAGTATTTT
TRBJ2-5,TRBV29-1,many,13,.,CSVGPRYQETQYF,TGCAGCGTTGGACCCCGGTACCAAGAGACCCAGTACTTC
TRBJ1-6,TRBV3-1,.,14,.,CASSQDLPNSPLHF,TGTGCCAGCAGCCAAGATCTTCCGAATTCACCCCTCCACTTT
TRBJ2-1,TRBV11-2,.,24,.,CASSGRGSRGHGYTFGSGTNEQFF,.
TRBJ2-5,TRBV6-5,.,14,TRBD2,CASSYFAGGETQYF,TGTGCCAGCAGTTACTTTGCGGGAGGAGAGACCCAGTACTTC
TRBJ2-3,TRBV3-1,few,14,.,CASSPTRTTDTQYF,TGTGCCAGCAGCCCGACTAGGACCACAGATACGCAGTATTTT
TRBJ2-3,TRBV6-1,.,15,.,CASSEHPRESDTQYF,TGTGCCAGCAGTGAACACCCTCGGGAATCAGATACGCAGTATTTT
TRBJ1-4,TRBV6-5,few,15,.,CASSLRGPGTSKLFF,TGTGCCAGCAGCCTAAGGGGACCCGGGACGTCAAAACTGTTTTTT
TRBJ2-5,TRBV5-1,many,14,.,CASRLGANQETQYF,TGCGCCAGCCGTCTGGGGGCCAACCAAGAGACCCAGTACTTC
TRBJ2-3,TRBV5-8,many,11,.,CASSLLDTQYF,TGTGCCAGCAGCTTGTTAGATACGCAGTATTTT
TRBJ2-1,TRBV12-3/TRBV12-4,many,12,TRBD2,CANSPGGNEQFF,TGTGCCAACTCCCCGGGGGGGAATGAGCAGTTCTTC